These 18 T cell receptor beta chains came from one sample sequenced in a study of human T cells and chemical hapten exposure (dated by TCRdb to the early 2020s). Total RNA was extracted from unfractionated whole blood collected in Tempus Blood RNA tubes. Libraries were constructed by 5' RACE. This sample was sequenced with an Illumina MiSeq. TCRdb ran its own pipeline on the public reads, namely fastp trimming at Q25 and MiXCR clone calling, and kept in-frame beta chains. Identical CDR3 proteins give one entry, which carries the most common genes and DNA. The sample yields 120,000 to 150,000 distinct CDR3 sequences; 3.5% to 5% were counted once. Roughly 1.4% of the sample comes from the top ten. These receptors all come from a female donor in good health.

This clonotype showed up many times. The chain employs TRBV11-3 and TRBJ2-3; 10 bases map to TRBD2. V trimming: 4 bases; J trimming: 3 bases; junction bases outside the gene matches: 1. There are 14 residues in the CDR3. The germline V gene encodes CDR1 SGHNT and CDR2 YENEEA. The CDR3 spells CASSWGLATDTQYF. DNA for the CDR3: TGTGCCAGCAGCTGGGGACTAGCGACAGATACGCAGTATTTT. The entire variable domain, with the rest obtained from reference TRBV11-3 and TRBJ2-3, is as follows: EAGVVQSPRYKIIEKKQPVAFWCNPISGHNTLYWYLQNLGQGPELLIRYENEEAVDDSQLPKDRFSAERLKGVDSTLKIQPAELGDSAVYLCASSWGLATDTQYFGPGTRLTVL.

This clonotype was observed many times. The chain employs TRBV20-1 and TRBJ1-1; TRBD1 is a possible D gene (6 bases). V was trimmed by 2 bases and J by 2 bases, leaving 15 bases between them. There are 15 residues in the CDR3. Per germline, CDR1 DFQATT and CDR2 SNEGSKA (reference sequence). CDR3 residues: CSARLLTGGNTEAFF. CDR3 bases: TGCAGTGCTAGACTGCTGACAGGTGGAAACACTGAAGCTTTCTTT.

Many counts were recorded for this clonotype. The genes are TRBV5-6 and TRBJ1-3, with TRBD1 matching over 10 bases. This CDR3 has 16 residues. Trimming took 4 bases from V and 2 from J; bases not matched to a gene: 6. Per the germline V gene, CDR1 is SGHDT and CDR2 is YYEEEE. CDR3 sequence reads: CASSRDRGRAGNTIYF. The CDR3 DNA sequence: TGTGCCAGCAGCCGGGACAGGGGTAGAGCTGGAAACACCATATATTTT.

This clonotype was detected many times. The rearrangement uses TRBV6-5 and TRBJ2-5; D not certain. The germline gives CDR1 MNHEY, CDR2 SVGAGI. Trimming removed 4 bases from V and 9 bases from J, with 12 bases in between. The CDR3 sequence is 12 residues long. CDR3 coding DNA: TGTGCCAGCAGTTCGAACCGCGAGGCCCAGTACTTC. Translating gives CASSSNREAQYF.

This clonotype was detected ten times or more. CDR3 loop: CASSIQGTSYEQYF. CDR3 in DNA: TGTGCCAGCAGCATTCAGGGAACCTCCTACGAGCAGTACTTC. This rearrangement joins TRBV7-2 to TRBJ2-7; TRBD1 might be the D (5 bases). The CDR3 length is 14 residues. Germline-derived CDR1 and CDR2 are SGHTA and FQGNSA. V was cut by 5 bases and J by 0 bases, with 11 bases left in between.

The table lists this clonotype with many counts. The chain employs TRBV20-1 and TRBJ2-3; no clear D gene. Germline V lookup: CDR1 DFQATT, CDR2 SNEGSKA (reference sequence). Trimming took 3 bases from V and 0 from J, leaving 7 bases between them. The CDR3 consists of 13 residues. Here the CDR3 DNA reads TGCAGTGCTAGCCGATCCAGCACAGATACGCAGTATTTT. Translation gives CSASRSSTDTQYF.

Ten or more counts support this clonotype. The rearrangement joins TRBV28 to TRBJ1-1; 8 bases line up with TRBD1. Per the germline V gene, CDR1 is MDHEN and CDR2 is SYDVKM. The CDR3 contains 15 residues. V shed 4 bases, J shed 5 bases, and the junction held 9 bases outside the gene matches. The CDR3 sequence: CASSSPGTGETEAFF. CDR3 DNA: TGTGCCAGCAGTTCCCCTGGGACAGGAGAGACTGAAGCTTTCTTT.

This chain connects TRBV18 to TRBJ1-4; 7 bases are shared with TRBD1. This CDR3 contains 15 residues. The germline V gene encodes CDR1 KGHSH and CDR2 LQKENI. Trimming removed 3 bases from V and 4 bases from J; junction bases left unmatched: 5. This CDR3 reads CASSPSTGFNEKLFF. CDR3 bases: TGTGCCAGCTCACCCTCGACAGGGTTTAATGAAAAACTGTTTTTT.

This clonotype was seen ten or more times. The chain links TRBV3-1 to TRBJ2-3; 8 positions match TRBD1. The V segment lost 4 bases and the J segment 4 bases; nucleotides outside the gene matches: 7. The CDR3 is 15 amino acids. Germline loops: CDR1 LGHDT, CDR2 YNNKEL (reference sequence). The CDR3 reads CASSPRTGIADTQYF. In DNA, the CDR3 is TGTGCCAGCAGCCCCAGGACAGGGATAGCAGATACGCAGTATTTT.

The chain carries TRBV20-1 and TRBJ2-7; D is unclear. This CDR3 spans 11 amino acids. Germline CDR1 reads DFQATT; CDR2 reads SNEGSKA (reference sequence). This CDR3 is CSIRLPYEQYF. The CDR3 bases are TGCAGCATCCGACTTCCCTACGAGCAGTACTTC.

This clonotype was recorded at least ten times. V is TRBV5-1 and J is TRBJ2-6; 11 bases map to TRBD2. Unmatched junction bases numbered 11, after V lost 4 bases and J lost 2 bases. This CDR3 is built from 19 residues. Germline V gene data show CDR1 as SGHRS and CDR2 as YFSETQ. The CDR3 bases are TGCGCCAGCAGCATAGCCGGGACTAGCGGCGGTACTGGGGCCAACGTCCTGACTTTC. This codes for CASSIAGTSGGTGANVLTF.

Many counts were recorded for this clonotype. The chain is built from TRBV12-3 or TRBV12-4 and TRBJ1-1, with D possibly matching TRBD1 (5 bases). The CDR3 covers 13 residues. Trimming removed 1 base at V and 5 bases at J, with 8 bases between. CDR3 amino acids: CASSLGQGTEAFF. CDR3 nucleotides: TGTGCCAGCAGTTTAGGGCAGGGAACTGAAGCTTTCTTT.

This clonotype was seen repeatedly, ten times or more. The J gene is TRBJ2-6, the V gene TRBV7-2, with 11 bases identical to TRBD1. The CDR3 sequence is 18 residues long. CDR1 and CDR2 from the germline V gene are SGHTA and FQGNSA. The V gene end was trimmed by 4 bases and the J gene end by 0 bases; junction bases not matched to a gene: 5. The CDR3: CASSSRTGGTSGANVLTF. The CDR3 coding sequence is TGTGCCAGCAGCTCGCGGACAGGGGGCACCTCTGGGGCCAACGTCCTGACTTTC.

Many counts were recorded for this clonotype. The chain links TRBV10-3 to TRBJ1-1; possible D gene TRBD1, 5 bases. The CDR3 sequence is 15 residues long. V gave up 9 bases and J gave up 5 bases, with 22 bases separating them. The germline V gene has CDR1 ENHRY and CDR2 SYGVKD. The CDR3 DNA reads TGTGCCATTAGCCGGGAGGTTAACCGGGGGACTGAAGCTTTCTTT. Residues: CAISREVNRGTEAFF.

This clonotype was counted ten times or more. CDR3 protein: CASSLVGDRVVWPQHF. CDR3 DNA sequence: TGTGCCAGCAGTTTAGTGGGGGACAGGGTCGTTTGGCCCCAGCATTTT. The chain recombines TRBV12-3 or TRBV12-4 with TRBJ1-5; 9 nucleotides line up with TRBD1. The V segment lost 1 base and the J segment 9 bases; nucleotides outside the gene matches: 10. The CDR3 runs 16 residues.

This clonotype was seen many times. J is TRBJ2-3 and V is TRBV29-1, with 7 nucleotides matching TRBD1. Germline values: CDR1 SQVTM, CDR2 ANQGSEA. V shed 8 bases, J shed 5 bases, and the junction held 7 bases outside the gene matches. The CDR3 is made up of 12 amino acids. Written as DNA, the CDR3 is TGCAGCACATGGGACAGCGGAGATACGCAGTATTTT. This codes for CSTWDSGDTQYF.

This clonotype came up many times. The rearrangement joins TRBV7-8 to TRBJ1-2, with a tentative D call TRBD1 (6 bases). The CDR3 spans 17 residues. CDR1 is SGHVS and CDR2 is FQNEAQ in the germline V gene. Trimming took 4 bases from V and 8 from J, leaving 26 bases between them. CDR3 sequence (DNA): TGTGCCAGCAGCTCCGTCTGGGGGCCCAAGGAGTCGCCCGGCTACACCTTC. Protein product: CASSSVWGPKESPGYTF.

This clonotype was seen a few times. The V call is TRBV30, the J call TRBJ1-2, with D unclear. The CDR3 covers 15 residues. V was trimmed by 4 bases and J by 5 bases, leaving 20 bases between them. CDR1 and CDR2 (germline): GTSNPN, SVGIG (reference sequence). This chain's CDR3 is CAWKNSPPVGYGYTF. The CDR3 DNA reads as TGTGCCTGGAAAAACAGTCCCCCAGTTGGGTATGGCTACACCTTC.